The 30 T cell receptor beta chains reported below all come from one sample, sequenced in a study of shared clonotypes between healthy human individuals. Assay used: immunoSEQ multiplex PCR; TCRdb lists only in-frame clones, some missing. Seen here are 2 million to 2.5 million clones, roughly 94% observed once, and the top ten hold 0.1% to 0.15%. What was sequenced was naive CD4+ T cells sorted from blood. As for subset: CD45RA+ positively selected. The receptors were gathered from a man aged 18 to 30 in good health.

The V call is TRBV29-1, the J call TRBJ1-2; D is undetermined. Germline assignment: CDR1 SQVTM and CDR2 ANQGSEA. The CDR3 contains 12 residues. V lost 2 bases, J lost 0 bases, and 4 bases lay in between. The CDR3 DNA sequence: TGCAGCGTTGAAAGTGCTAACTATGGCTACACCTTC. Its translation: CSVESANYGYTF.

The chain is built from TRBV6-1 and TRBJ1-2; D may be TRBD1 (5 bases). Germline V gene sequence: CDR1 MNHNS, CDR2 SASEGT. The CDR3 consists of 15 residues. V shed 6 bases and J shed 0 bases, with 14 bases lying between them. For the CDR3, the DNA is TGTGCCAGCAGGCGGTCGGAGGGGACTAACTATGGCTACACCTTC. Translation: CASRRSEGTNYGYTF.

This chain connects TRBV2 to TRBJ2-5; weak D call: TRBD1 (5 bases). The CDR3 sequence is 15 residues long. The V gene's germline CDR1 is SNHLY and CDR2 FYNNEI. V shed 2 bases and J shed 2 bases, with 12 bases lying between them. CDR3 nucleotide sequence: TGTGCCAGCAGTGAACTTTCAGGGCCGCAAGAGACCCAGTACTTC. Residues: CASSELSGPQETQYF.

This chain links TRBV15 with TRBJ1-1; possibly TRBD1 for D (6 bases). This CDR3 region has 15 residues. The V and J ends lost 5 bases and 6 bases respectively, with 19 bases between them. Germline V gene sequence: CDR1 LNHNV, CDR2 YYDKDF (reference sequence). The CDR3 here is CATSPHNRDKPEAFF. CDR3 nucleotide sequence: TGTGCCACCAGCCCCCACAACCGGGACAAGCCTGAAGCTTTCTTT. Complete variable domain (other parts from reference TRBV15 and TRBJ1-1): DAMVIQNPRYQVTQFGKPVTLSCSQTLNHNVMYWYQQKSSQAPKLLFHYYDKDFNNEADTPDNFQSRRPNTSFCFLDIRSPGLGDTAMYLCATSPHNRDKPEAFFGQGTRLTVV.

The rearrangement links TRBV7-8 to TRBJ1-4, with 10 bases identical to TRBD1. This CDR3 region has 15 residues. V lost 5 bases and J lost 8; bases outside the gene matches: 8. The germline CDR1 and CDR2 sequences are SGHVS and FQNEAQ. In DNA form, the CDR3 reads TGTGCCAGCAGCAATCTGGACAGGGGGGACGAAAAACTGTTTTTT. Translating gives CASSNLDRGDEKLFF.

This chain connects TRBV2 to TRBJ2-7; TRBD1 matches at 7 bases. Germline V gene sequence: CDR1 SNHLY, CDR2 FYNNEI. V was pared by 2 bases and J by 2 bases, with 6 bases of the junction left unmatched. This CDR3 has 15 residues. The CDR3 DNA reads TGTGCCAGCAGTGAAAGAGGGACAGCAGCCTACGAGCAGTACTTC. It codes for CASSERGTAAYEQYF.

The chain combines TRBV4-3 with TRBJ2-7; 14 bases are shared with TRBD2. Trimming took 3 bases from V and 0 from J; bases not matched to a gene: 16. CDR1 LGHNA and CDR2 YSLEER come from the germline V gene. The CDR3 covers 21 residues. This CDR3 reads CASSHALRGLAGADASYEQYF. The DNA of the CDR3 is TGCGCCAGCAGCCACGCCCTACGGGGACTAGCGGGAGCTGATGCCTCCTACGAGCAGTACTTC.

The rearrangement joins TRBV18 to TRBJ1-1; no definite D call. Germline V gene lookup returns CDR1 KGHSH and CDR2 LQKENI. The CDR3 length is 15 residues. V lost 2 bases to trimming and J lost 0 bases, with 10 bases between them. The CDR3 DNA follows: TGTGCCAGCTCACCAAGTCCGGTGTTGAACACTGAAGCTTTCTTT. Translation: CASSPSPVLNTEAFF. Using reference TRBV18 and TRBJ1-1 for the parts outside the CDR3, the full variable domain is NAGVMQNPRHLVRRRGQEARLRCSPMKGHSHVYWYRQLPEEGLKFMVYLQKENIIDESGMPKERFSAEFPKEGPSILRIQQVVRGDSAAYFCASSPSPVLNTEAFFGQGTRLTVV.

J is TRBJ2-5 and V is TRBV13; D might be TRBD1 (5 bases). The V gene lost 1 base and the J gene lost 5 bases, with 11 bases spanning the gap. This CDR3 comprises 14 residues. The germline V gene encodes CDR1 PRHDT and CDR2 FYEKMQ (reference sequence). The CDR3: CASSLARVEETQYF. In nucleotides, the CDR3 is TGTGCCAGCAGCTTAGCCAGGGTAGAGGAGACCCAGTACTTC.

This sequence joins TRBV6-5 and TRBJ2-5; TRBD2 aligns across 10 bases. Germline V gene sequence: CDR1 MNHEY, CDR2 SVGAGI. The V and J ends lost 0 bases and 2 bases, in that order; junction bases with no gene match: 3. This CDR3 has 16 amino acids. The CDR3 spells CASSYSGLAEQETQYF. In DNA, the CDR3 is TGTGCCAGCAGTTACTCAGGACTAGCGGAACAAGAGACCCAGTACTTC.

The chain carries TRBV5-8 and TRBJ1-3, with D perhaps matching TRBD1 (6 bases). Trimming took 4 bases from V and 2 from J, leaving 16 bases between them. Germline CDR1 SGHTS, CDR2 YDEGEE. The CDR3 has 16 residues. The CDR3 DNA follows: TGTGCCAGCAGCCCCAGGGGCGGCTACACTGGAAACACCATATATTTT. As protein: CASSPRGGYTGNTIYF.

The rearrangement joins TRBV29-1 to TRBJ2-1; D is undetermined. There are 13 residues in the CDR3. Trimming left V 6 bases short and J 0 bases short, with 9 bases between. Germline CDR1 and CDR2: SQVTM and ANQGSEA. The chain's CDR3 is CSVVPRSYNEQFF. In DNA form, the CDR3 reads TGCAGCGTCGTTCCCCGCTCCTACAATGAGCAGTTCTTC.

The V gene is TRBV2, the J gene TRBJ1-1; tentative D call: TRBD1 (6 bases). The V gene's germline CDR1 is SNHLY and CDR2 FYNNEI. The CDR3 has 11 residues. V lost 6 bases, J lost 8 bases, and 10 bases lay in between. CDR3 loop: CASREQGEAFF. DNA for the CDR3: TGTGCCAGCAGGGAGCAGGGGGAAGCTTTCTTT.

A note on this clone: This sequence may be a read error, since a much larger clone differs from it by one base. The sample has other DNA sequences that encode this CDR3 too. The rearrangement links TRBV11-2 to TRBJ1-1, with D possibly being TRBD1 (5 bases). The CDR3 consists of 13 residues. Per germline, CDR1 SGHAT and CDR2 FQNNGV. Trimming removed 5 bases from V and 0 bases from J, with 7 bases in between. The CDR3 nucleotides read TGTGCCAGCAGCACCAGGGTGAACACTGAAGCTTTCTTT. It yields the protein CASSTRVNTEAFF.

The DNA of the CDR3 is TGTGCCAGCAGCTCCGGTCCTAGATCTGGGGAGCTGTTTTTT. As protein: CASSSGPRSGELFF. The V call is TRBV7-2, the J call TRBJ2-2; unclear D gene. The germline CDR1 and CDR2 sequences are SGHTA and FQGNSA. V lost 4 bases and J 8 bases, leaving 14 bases between the germline ends. This CDR3 region has 14 residues.

For the CDR3, the DNA is TGTGCCATCGGAAATGGGTGGGGATTTTCTGGAAACACCATATATTTT. Translating gives CAIGNGWGFSGNTIYF. The gene calls are TRBV10-3 and TRBJ1-3; D remains ambiguous. V was clipped by 8 bases and J by 1 base, with 18 bases between them. Germline CDR1 is ENHRY and CDR2 is SYGVKD. The CDR3 has 16 residues.

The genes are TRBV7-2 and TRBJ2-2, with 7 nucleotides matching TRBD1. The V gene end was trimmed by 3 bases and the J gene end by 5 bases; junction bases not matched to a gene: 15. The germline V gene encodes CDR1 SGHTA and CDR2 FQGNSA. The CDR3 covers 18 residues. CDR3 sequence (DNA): TGTGCCAGCAGCTTTTGGGCTTCCGGGACAGCGAGTACCGGGGAGCTGTTTTTT. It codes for CASSFWASGTASTGELFF.

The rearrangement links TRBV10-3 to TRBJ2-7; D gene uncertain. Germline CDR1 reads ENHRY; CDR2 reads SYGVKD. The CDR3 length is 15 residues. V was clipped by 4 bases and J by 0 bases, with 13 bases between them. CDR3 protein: CAISGGAAVSYEQYF. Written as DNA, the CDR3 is TGTGCCATCAGTGGTGGTGCAGCCGTCTCCTACGAGCAGTACTTC.

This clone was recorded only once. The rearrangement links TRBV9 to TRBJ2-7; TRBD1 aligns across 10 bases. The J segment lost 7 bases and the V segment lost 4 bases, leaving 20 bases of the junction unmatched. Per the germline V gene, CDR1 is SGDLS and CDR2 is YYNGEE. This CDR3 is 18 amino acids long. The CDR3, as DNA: TGTGCCAGCAGCCCCTTTGGGCCGGGACAGGGGAAATCGAGTGAGCAGTACTTC. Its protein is CASSPFGPGQGKSSEQYF.

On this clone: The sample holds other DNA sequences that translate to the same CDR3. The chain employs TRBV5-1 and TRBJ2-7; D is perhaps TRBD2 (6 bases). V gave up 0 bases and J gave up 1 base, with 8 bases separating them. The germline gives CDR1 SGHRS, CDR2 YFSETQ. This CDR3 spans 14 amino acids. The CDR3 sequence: CASSLDGGSYEQYF. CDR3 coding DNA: TGCGCCAGCAGCTTGGATGGAGGGTCCTACGAGCAGTACTTC.

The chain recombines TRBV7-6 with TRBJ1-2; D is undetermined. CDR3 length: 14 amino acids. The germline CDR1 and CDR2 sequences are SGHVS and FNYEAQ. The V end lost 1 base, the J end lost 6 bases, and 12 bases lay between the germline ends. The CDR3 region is CASSLEGSIDGYTF. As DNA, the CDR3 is TGTGCCAGCAGCTTAGAGGGATCGATCGATGGCTACACCTTC.

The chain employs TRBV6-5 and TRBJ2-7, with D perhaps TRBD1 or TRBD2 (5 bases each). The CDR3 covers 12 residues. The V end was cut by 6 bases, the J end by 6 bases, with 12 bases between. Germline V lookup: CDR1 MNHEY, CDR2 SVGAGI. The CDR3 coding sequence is TGTGCCAGCAGCATTAATGGGGGCGAGCAGTACTTC. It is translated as CASSINGGEQYF.

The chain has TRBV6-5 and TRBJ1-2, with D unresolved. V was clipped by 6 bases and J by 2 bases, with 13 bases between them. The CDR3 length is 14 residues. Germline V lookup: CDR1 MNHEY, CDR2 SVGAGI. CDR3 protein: CASRNTDGNYGYTF. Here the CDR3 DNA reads TGTGCCAGCAGAAATACGGACGGAAACTATGGCTACACCTTC.

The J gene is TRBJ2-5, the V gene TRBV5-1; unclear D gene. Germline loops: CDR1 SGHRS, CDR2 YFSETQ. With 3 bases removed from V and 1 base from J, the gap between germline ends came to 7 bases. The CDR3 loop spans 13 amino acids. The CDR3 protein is CASSWAPQETQYF. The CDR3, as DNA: TGCGCCAGCAGCTGGGCCCCCCAAGAGACCCAGTACTTC. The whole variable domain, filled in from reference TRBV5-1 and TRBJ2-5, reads KAGVTQTPRYLIKTRGQQVTLSCSPISGHRSVSWYQQTPGQGLQFLFEYFSETQRNKGNFPGRFSGRQFSNSRSEMNVSTLELGDSALYLCASSWAPQETQYFGPGTRLLVL.

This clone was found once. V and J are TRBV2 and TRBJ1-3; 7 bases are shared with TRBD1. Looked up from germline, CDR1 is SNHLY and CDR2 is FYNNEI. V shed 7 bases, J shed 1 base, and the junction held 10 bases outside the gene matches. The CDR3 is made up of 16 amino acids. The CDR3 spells CASKPDRLQSGNTIYF. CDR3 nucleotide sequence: TGTGCCAGCAAACCGGACAGGCTCCAATCTGGAAACACCATATATTTT.

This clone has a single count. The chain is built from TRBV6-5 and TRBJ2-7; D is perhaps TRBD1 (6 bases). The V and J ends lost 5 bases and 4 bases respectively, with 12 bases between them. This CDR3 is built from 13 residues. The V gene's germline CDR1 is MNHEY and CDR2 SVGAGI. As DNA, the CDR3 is TGTGCCAGCAGTCGGACAGTGCTATACGAGCAGTACTTC. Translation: CASSRTVLYEQYF.

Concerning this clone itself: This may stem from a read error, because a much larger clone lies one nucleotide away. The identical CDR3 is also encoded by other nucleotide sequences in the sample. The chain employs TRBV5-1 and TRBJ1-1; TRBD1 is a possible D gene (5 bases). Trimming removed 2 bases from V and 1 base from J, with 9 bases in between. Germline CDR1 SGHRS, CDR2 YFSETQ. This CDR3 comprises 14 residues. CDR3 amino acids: CASSLGGENTEAFF. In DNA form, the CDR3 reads TGCGCCAGCAGCTTAGGAGGGGAGAACACTGAAGCTTTCTTT.

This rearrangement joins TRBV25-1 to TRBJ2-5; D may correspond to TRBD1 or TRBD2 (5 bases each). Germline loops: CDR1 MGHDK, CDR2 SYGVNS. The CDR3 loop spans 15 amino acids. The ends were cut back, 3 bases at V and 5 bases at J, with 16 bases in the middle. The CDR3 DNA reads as TGTGCCAGCAGTGAGGGACCTTACCCCCCTGAGACCCAGTACTTC. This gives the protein CASSEGPYPPETQYF.

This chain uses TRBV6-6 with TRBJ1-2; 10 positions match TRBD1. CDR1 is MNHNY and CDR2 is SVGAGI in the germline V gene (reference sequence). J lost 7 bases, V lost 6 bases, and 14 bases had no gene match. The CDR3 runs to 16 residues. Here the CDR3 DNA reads TGTGCCAGCAGCCCCGGGACAGGGGTAGGCCTGGGTGGCTACACCTTC. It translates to CASSPGTGVGLGGYTF.

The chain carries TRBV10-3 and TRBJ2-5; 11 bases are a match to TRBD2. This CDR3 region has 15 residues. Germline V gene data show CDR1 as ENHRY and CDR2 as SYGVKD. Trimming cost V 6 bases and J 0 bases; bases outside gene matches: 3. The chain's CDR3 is CAIRGGLADQETQYF. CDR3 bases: TGTGCCATCAGGGGGGGACTAGCGGACCAAGAGACCCAGTACTTC.